This TCR beta chain was identified during a study of technical replicates of blood from several donors. Sequencing used immunoSEQ multiplex PCR; TCRdb keeps in-frame clones, though not all of them. This sample yields about 6,900 clones, of which 95% to 97% are seen a single time; 7.3% belongs to the top ten. This clone was counted only a few times. The sequenced material came from PBMCs. The clonotype was recovered from a human donor in good health.

The CDR3 DNA reads as TGTGCCAGTAGACAGGAAATAAACACTGAAGCTTTCTTT. Amino acid sequence: CASRQEINTEAFF. The rearrangement joins TRBV2 to TRBJ1-1; TRBD1 might be the D (6 bases). CDR1 and CDR2 (germline): SNHLY, FYNNEI. The ends were cut back, 9 bases at V and 2 bases at J, with 13 bases in the middle. The CDR3 is 13 residues long.